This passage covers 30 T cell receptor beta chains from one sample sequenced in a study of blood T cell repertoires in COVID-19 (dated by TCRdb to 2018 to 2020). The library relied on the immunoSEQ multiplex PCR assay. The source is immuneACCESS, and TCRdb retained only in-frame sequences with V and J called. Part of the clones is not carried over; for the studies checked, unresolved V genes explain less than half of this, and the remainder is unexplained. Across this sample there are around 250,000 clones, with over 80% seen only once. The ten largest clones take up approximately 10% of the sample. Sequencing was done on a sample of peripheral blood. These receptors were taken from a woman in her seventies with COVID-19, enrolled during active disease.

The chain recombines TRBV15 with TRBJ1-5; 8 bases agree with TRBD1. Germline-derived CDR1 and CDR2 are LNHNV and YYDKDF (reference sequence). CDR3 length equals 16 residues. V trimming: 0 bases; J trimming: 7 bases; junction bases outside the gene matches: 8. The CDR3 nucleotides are TGTGCCACCAGCAGAGATCGGCAGGGGGCTTTGCAGCCCCAGCATTTT. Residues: CATSRDRQGALQPQHF.

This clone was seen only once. The CDR3 region has the DNA TGTGCCAGCAGCTTGGGACAAAGCCTTAAAGAGCAGTACTTC. The encoded protein is CASSLGQSLKEQYF. The genes are TRBV5-8 and TRBJ2-7; D is unresolved. In germline, CDR1 is SGHTS, CDR2 YDEGEE. There are 14 residues in the CDR3. Trimming took off 0 bases at V and 7 bases at J, with 14 bases between the two ends. The variable domain in full, completed from reference TRBV5-8 and TRBJ2-7, reads EAGVTQSPTHLIKTRGQQATLRCSPISGHTSVYWYQQALGLGLQFLLWYDEGEERNRGNFPPRFSGRQFPNYSSELNVNALELEDSALYLCASSLGQSLKEQYFGPGTRLTVT.

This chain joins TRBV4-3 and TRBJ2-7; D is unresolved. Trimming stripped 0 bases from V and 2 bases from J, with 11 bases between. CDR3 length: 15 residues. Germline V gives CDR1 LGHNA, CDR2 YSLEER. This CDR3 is CASSQDHVATYEQYF. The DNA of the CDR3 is TGCGCCAGCAGCCAAGATCATGTGGCCACCTACGAGCAGTACTTC.

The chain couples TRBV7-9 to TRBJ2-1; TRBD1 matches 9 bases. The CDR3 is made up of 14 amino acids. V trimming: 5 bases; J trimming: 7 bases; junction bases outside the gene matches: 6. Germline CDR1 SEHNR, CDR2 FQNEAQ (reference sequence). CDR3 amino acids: CASSTGTGRNEQFF. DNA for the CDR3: TGTGCCAGCAGCACCGGGACAGGGAGGAATGAGCAGTTCTTC. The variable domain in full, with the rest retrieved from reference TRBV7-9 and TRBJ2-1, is DTGVSQNPRHKITKRGQNVTFRCDPISEHNRLYWYRQTLGQGPEFLTYFQNEAQLEKSRLLSDRFSAERPKGSFSTLEIQRTEQGDSAMYLCASSTGTGRNEQFFGPGTRLTVL.

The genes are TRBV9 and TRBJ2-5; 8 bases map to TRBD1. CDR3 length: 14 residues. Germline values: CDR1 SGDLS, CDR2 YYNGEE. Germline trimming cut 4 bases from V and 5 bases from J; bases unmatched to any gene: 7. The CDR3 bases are TGTGCCAGCAGCCCAGGACAGGGCTGGGAGACCCAGTACTTC. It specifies CASSPGQGWETQYF.

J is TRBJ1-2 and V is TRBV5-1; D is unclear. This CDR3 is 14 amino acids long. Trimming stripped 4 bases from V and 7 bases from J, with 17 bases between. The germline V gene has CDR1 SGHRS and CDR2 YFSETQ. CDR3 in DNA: TGCGCCAGCAGCCCCTCGGTCGGGTTGGGTGGCTACACCTTC. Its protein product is CASSPSVGLGGYTF.

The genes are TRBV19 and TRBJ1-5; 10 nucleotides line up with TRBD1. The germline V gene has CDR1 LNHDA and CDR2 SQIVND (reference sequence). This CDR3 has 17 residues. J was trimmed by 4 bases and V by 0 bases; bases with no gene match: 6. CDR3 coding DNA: TGTGCCAGTAGTATAGATCGAAGGGGACAGGGGAATCAGCCCCAGCATTTT. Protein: CASSIDRRGQGNQPQHF.

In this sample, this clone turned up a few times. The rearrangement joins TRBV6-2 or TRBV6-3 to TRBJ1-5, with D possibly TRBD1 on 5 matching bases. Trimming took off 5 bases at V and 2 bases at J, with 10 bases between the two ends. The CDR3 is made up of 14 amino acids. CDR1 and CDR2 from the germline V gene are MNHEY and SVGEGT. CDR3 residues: CASSRLGGNQPQHF. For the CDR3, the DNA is TGTGCCAGCAGTCGGCTAGGGGGCAATCAGCCCCAGCATTTT.

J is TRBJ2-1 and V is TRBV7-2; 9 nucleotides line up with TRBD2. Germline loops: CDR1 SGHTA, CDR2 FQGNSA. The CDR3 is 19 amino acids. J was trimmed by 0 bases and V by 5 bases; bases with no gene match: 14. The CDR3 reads CASSHDLRLAVLSYNEQFF. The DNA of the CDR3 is TGTGCCAGCAGCCACGACCTCCGACTAGCGGTCCTCTCCTACAATGAGCAGTTCTTC.

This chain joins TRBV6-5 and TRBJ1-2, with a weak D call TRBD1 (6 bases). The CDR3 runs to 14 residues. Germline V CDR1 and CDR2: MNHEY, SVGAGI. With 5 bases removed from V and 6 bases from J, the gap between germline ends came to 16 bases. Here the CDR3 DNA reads TGTGCCAGCAGTCATGTCGGACAGCCAAATGGCTACACCTTC. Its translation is CASSHVGQPNGYTF.

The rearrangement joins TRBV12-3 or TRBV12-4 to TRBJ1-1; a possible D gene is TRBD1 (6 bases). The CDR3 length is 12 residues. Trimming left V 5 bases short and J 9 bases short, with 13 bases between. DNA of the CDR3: TGTGCCAGCAGTCGGGGAGGGGGGAAAGCTTTCTTT. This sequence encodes CASSRGGGKAFF.

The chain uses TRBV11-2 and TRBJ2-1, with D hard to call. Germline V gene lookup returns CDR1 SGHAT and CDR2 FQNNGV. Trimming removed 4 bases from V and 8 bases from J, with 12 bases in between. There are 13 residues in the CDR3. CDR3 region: CASSSSRIDEQFF. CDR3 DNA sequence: TGTGCCAGCAGCTCGTCTAGGATCGATGAGCAGTTCTTC.

In DNA form, the CDR3 reads TGTGCCAGCAGCTCCGGACTAGCAAGCTCCTACAATGAGCAGTTCTTC. Encoded protein: CASSSGLASSYNEQFF. The J gene is TRBJ2-1, the V gene TRBV11-1; TRBD2 matches at 8 bases. This CDR3 is 16 amino acids long. With 4 bases clipped from V and 0 bases from J, the junction kept 5 bases outside the gene matches. The V gene's germline CDR1 is SGHAT and CDR2 FQDESV (reference sequence).

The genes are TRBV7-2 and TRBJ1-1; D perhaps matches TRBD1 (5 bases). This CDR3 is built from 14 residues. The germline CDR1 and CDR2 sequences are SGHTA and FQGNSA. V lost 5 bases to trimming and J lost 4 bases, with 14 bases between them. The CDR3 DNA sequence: TGTGCCAGCAGCCTGGCAGGGCCGTTCACTGAAGCTTTCTTT. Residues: CASSLAGPFTEAFF. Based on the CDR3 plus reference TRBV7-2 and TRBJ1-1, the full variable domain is GAGVSQSPSNKVTEKGKDVELRCDPISGHTALYWYRQSLGQGLEFLIYFQGNSAPDKSGLPSDRFSAERTGGSVSTLTIQRTQQEDSAVYLCASSLAGPFTEAFFGQGTRLTVV.

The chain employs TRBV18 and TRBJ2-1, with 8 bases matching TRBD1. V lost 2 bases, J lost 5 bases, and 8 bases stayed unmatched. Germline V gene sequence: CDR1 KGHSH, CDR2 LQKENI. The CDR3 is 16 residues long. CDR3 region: CASSPAPGTGDNEQFF. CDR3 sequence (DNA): TGTGCCAGCTCACCAGCGCCCGGGACAGGTGACAATGAGCAGTTCTTC. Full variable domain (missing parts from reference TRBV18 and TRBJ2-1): NAGVMQNPRHLVRRRGQEARLRCSPMKGHSHVYWYRQLPEEGLKFMVYLQKENIIDESGMPKERFSAEFPKEGPSILRIQQVVRGDSAAYFCASSPAPGTGDNEQFFGPGTRLTVL.

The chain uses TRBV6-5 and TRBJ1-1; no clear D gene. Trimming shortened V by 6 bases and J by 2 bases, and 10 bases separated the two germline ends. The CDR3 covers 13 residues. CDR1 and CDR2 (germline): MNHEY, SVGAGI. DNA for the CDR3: TGTGCCAGCAGGGAGTTAACAAACACTGAAGCTTTCTTT. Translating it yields CASRELTNTEAFF.

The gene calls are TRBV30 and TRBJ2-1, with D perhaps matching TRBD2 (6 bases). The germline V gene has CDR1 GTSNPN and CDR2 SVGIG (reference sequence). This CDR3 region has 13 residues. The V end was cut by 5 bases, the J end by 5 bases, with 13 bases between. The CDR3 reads CAWGRDLNNEQFF. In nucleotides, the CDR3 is TGTGCCTGGGGAAGGGACTTGAACAATGAGCAGTTCTTC.

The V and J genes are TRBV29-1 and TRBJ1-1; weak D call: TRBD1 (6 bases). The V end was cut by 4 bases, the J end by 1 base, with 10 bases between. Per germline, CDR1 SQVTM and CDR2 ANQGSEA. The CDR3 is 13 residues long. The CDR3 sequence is CSVGWTANTEAFF. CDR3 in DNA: TGCAGCGTTGGATGGACAGCGAACACTGAAGCTTTCTTT.

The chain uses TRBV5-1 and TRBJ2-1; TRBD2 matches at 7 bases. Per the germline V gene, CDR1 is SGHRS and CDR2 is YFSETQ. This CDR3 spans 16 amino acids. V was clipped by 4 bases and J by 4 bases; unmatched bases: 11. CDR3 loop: CASSAGRRPLYNEQFF. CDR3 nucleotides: TGCGCCAGCAGCGCCGGGAGGAGGCCACTATACAATGAGCAGTTCTTC.

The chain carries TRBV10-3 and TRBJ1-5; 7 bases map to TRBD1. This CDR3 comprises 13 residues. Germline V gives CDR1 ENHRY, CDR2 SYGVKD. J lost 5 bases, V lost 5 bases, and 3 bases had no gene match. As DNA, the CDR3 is TGTGCCATCAGTAGAGGGGGCGATCAGCCCCAGCATTTT. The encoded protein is CAISRGGDQPQHF.

CDR3 DNA sequence: TGCGCCAGCAGCCGGCAGGGGGAAAGCAATCAGCCCCAGCATTTT. This translates into CASSRQGESNQPQHF. The rearrangement joins TRBV5-1 to TRBJ1-5; TRBD1 agrees at 7 bases. The junction had 5 bases not matched to a gene; V was cut back by 4 bases and J by 1 base. CDR1 is SGHRS, CDR2 YFSETQ, per germline. The CDR3 has 15 residues.

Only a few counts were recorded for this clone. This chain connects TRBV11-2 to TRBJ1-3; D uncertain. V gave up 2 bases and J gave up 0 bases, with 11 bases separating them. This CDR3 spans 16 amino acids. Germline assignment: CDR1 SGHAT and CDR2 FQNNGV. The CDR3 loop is CASSLSLGASGNTIYF. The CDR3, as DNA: TGTGCCAGCAGCTTATCTTTGGGAGCCTCTGGAAACACCATATATTTT.

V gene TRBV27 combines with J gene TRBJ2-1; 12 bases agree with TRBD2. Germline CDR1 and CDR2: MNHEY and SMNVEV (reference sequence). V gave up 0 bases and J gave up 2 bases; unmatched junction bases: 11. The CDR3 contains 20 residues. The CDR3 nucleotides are TGTGCCAGCAGTTTATCGGCCTCACTAGCGGGAGGAGGTCCCTACAATGAGCAGTTCTTC. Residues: CASSLSASLAGGGPYNEQFF.

CDR3 sequence (DNA): TGTGCCAGCAGCCGAACCCAAACGGGACAAGACAATCAGCCCCAGCATTTT. Encoded protein: CASSRTQTGQDNQPQHF. The V and J genes are TRBV4-2 and TRBJ1-5; tentative D call: TRBD1 (6 bases). V was clipped by 4 bases and J by 3 bases, with 19 bases between them. Germline V gene lookup returns CDR1 LGHNA and CDR2 YNFKEQ. The CDR3 has 17 residues.

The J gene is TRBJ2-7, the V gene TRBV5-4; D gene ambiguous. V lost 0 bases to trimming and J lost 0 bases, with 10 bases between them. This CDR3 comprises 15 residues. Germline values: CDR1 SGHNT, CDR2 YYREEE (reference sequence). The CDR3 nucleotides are TGTGCCAGCAGCTTGGGGGCCCTGAGCTCCTACGAGCAGTACTTC. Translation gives CASSLGALSSYEQYF.

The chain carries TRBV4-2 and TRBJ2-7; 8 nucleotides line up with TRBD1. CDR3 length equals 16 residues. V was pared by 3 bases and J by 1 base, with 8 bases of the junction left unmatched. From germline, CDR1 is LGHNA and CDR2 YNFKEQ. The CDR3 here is CASSHPDRASSYEQYF. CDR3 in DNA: TGTGCCAGCAGCCACCCGGACAGGGCGAGTTCCTACGAGCAGTACTTC.

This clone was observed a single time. The CDR3 sequence: CASSEGELLSSYEQYF. CDR3 nucleotides: TGTGCCAGCAGTGAAGGTGAGCTCCTGAGCTCCTACGAGCAGTACTTC. The chain carries TRBV25-1 and TRBJ2-7; no reliable D call. V was shortened by 2 bases and J by 0 bases, with 14 bases between the two germline ends. CDR3 length equals 16 residues. Per the germline V gene, CDR1 is MGHDK and CDR2 is SYGVNS.

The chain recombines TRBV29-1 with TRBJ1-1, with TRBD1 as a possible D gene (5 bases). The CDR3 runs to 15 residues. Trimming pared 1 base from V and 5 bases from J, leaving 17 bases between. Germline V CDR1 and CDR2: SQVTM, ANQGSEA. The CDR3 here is CSVEGGGELSTEAFF. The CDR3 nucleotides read TGCAGCGTTGAAGGCGGAGGGGAGTTGTCTACTGAAGCTTTCTTT.

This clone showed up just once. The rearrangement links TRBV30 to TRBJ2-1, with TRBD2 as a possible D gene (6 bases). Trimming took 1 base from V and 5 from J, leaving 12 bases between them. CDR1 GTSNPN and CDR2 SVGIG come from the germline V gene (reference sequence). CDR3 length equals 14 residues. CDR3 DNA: TGTGCCTGGAGTGCTACGGGAGTCCACAATGAGCAGTTCTTC. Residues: CAWSATGVHNEQFF.

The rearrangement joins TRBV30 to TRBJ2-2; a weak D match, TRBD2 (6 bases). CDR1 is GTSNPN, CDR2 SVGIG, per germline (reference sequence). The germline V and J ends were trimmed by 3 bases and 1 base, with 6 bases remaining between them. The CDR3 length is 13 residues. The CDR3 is CAWRRGNTGELFF. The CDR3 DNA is TGTGCCTGGAGGCGGGGGAACACCGGGGAGCTGTTTTTT.